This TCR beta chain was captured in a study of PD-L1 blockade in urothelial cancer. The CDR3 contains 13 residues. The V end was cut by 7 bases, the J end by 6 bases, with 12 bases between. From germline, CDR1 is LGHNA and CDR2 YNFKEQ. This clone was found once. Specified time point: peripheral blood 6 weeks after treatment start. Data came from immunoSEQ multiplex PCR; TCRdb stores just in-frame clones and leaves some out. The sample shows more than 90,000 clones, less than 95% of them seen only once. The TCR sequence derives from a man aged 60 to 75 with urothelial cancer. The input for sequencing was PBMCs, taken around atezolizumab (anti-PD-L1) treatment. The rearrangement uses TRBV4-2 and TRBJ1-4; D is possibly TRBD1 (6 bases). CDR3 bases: TGTGCCAGCAACAAACAGGGTGATGAAAAACTGTTTTTT. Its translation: CASNKQGDEKLFF.